What follows describes a single T cell receptor beta chain. This same CDR3 is encoded by further DNA sequences in the sample. This sample stems from a study of control samples from healthy donors and cancer patients. Per germline, CDR1 KGHSH and CDR2 LQKENI. Unmatched junction bases numbered 10, after V lost 3 bases and J lost 4 bases. This CDR3 is built from 16 residues. Using immunoSEQ multiplex PCR, the repertoire was profiled, and TCRdb retains in-frame clones only, with some absent. This table holds fewer than 200,000 clones, roughly 90% found once. The TCR was taken from a woman between 45 and 65 years old in good health. J is TRBJ1-1 and V is TRBV18, with 8 bases that match TRBD1. Sequencing was carried out using blood. This CDR3 reads CASSPRDRTGGTEAFF. CDR3 sequence (DNA): TGTGCCAGCTCACCGAGGGACAGGACGGGGGGCACTGAAGCTTTCTTT.